These 18 T cell receptor beta chains originate from one sample sequenced in a study of brain T cells in children with intractable seizures. TCRdb's table, derived via immunoSEQ multiplex PCR, lists solely in-frame clones and lacks some. The data show around 100,000 clones, with 85% to 95% seen just once and 3.5% to 4% held by the top ten. This material consisted of peripheral blood, taken at surgery. All receptors derive from a boy younger than two with hemimegalencephaly and intractable seizures.

The V call is TRBV6-5, the J call TRBJ1-1; D remains ambiguous. CDR1 MNHEY and CDR2 SVGAGI come from the germline V gene. This CDR3 comprises 13 residues. Trimming removed 3 bases at V and 4 bases at J, with 9 bases between. The CDR3 coding sequence is TGTGCCAGCAGTTATAGTTGGGGCACTGAAGCTTTCTTT. This translates into CASSYSWGTEAFF.

This chain links TRBV28 with TRBJ1-1; D unresolved. V lost 2 bases, J lost 5 bases, and 18 bases lay in between. The CDR3 consists of 16 residues. The germline gives CDR1 MDHEN, CDR2 SYDVKM. The CDR3 DNA reads as TGTGCCAGCAGTTTAGCCCTCTACCGGGGTCAAACTGAAGCTTTCTTT. Translating gives CASSLALYRGQTEAFF.

The chain has TRBV4-1 and TRBJ2-5; D call uncertain. The ends were cut back, 4 bases at V and 5 bases at J, with 14 bases in the middle. This CDR3 spans 14 amino acids. Germline loops: CDR1 MGHRA, CDR2 YSYEKL. The CDR3 here is CASSPTQTRETQYF. CDR3 in DNA: TGCGCCAGCAGCCCAACTCAAACCAGGGAGACCCAGTACTTC.

The chain links TRBV28 to TRBJ2-7, with 10 bases aligning to TRBD1. The germline V gene encodes CDR1 MDHEN and CDR2 SYDVKM. The CDR3 contains 14 residues. The J segment lost 6 bases and the V segment lost 6 bases, leaving 8 bases of the junction unmatched. The CDR3 region is CASSTPGQGREQYF. In DNA, the CDR3 is TGTGCCAGCAGCACCCCGGGACAGGGGCGCGAGCAGTACTTC.

This clone is a singleton in its sample. The rearrangement joins TRBV28 to TRBJ1-1; D is unclear. Germline V gives CDR1 MDHEN, CDR2 SYDVKM. Deletions cut 4 bases from V and 7 bases from J, with 16 bases between. The CDR3 extends over 14 amino acids. DNA of the CDR3: TGTGCCAGCAGTTCAGAGCGAGGTCTGATTGAAGCTTTCTTT. It specifies CASSSERGLIEAFF.

This chain links TRBV27 with TRBJ2-3, with 11 bases matching TRBD2. The CDR3 has 17 amino acids. Germline CDR1 MNHEY, CDR2 SMNVEV (reference sequence). V lost 4 bases to trimming and J lost 2 bases; unmatched junction nucleotides: 8. CDR3 in amino acids: CASSSTVLAGATDTQYF. CDR3 nucleotide sequence: TGTGCCAGCAGTTCGACCGTACTAGCGGGGGCCACAGATACGCAGTATTTT.

The rearrangement links TRBV19 to TRBJ2-2, with D uncertain. The CDR3 runs to 14 residues. Trimming pared 5 bases from V and 0 bases from J, leaving 7 bases between. Looked up from germline, CDR1 is LNHDA and CDR2 is SQIVND (reference sequence). This CDR3 is CASSPPTNTGELFF. The CDR3 DNA follows: TGTGCCAGTAGTCCCCCAACGAACACCGGGGAGCTGTTTTTT.

The chain employs TRBV27 and TRBJ2-7; TRBD1 agrees at 10 bases. V lost 6 bases to trimming and J lost 5 bases; unmatched junction nucleotides: 4. The CDR3 has 13 amino acids. Per germline, CDR1 MNHEY and CDR2 SMNVEV (reference sequence). The CDR3 loop is CASRDRGRNEQYF. The CDR3 bases are TGTGCCAGCAGGGACAGGGGGAGGAACGAGCAGTACTTC.

V gene TRBV6-5 combines with J gene TRBJ1-2; D perhaps matches TRBD1 (5 bases). V gave up 4 bases and J gave up 0 bases, with 12 bases separating them. Per the germline V gene, CDR1 is MNHEY and CDR2 is SVGAGI. This CDR3 region has 15 residues. CDR3 protein: CASSSRRRANYGYTF. In DNA form, the CDR3 reads TGTGCCAGCAGTTCCCGTCGCAGGGCTAACTATGGCTACACCTTC.

The rearrangement uses TRBV19 and TRBJ2-2, with 10 positions matching TRBD1. Looked up from germline, CDR1 is LNHDA and CDR2 is SQIVND (reference sequence). Unmatched junction bases numbered 7, after V lost 5 bases and J lost 7 bases. The CDR3 has 15 amino acids. CDR3 sequence (DNA): TGTGCCAGTAGTTGGGGGACAGGGGCGGTCGGGGAGCTGTTTTTT. It yields the protein CASSWGTGAVGELFF.

This clone occurred once. The chain couples TRBV19 to TRBJ2-5; TRBD2 is a possible D gene (6 bases). Germline assignment: CDR1 LNHDA and CDR2 SQIVND (reference sequence). V lost 1 base and J 11 bases, leaving 17 bases between the germline ends. CDR3 length: 14 amino acids. Written as DNA, the CDR3 is TGTGCCAGTAGTATAGTCGGGCTAGCGAGGTATCAGTACTTC. This gives the protein CASSIVGLARYQYF.

The chain couples TRBV11-1 to TRBJ2-3, with D possibly TRBD2 on 5 matching bases. V was clipped by 2 bases and J by 4 bases, with 7 bases between them. The CDR3 is 13 residues long. Germline CDR1 reads SGHAT; CDR2 reads FQDESV (reference sequence). CDR3 sequence reads: CASSLQRADTQYF. CDR3 nucleotides: TGTGCCAGCAGCTTACAGAGGGCAGATACGCAGTATTTT.

The chain carries TRBV7-8 and TRBJ2-1, with TRBD2 identical over 12 bases. This CDR3 comprises 17 residues. J gave up 4 bases and V 0 bases, and 4 bases lay outside the gene matches. CDR1 SGHVS and CDR2 FQNEAQ come from the germline V gene. The CDR3 coding sequence is TGTGCCAGCAGCTTAGCTCTAGCGGGAGGGTGGTACAATGAGCAGTTCTTC. Translated, it gives CASSLALAGGWYNEQFF.

This chain connects TRBV19 to TRBJ2-1; 8 bases match TRBD1. The trim removed 3 bases at V and 6 bases at J, leaving 7 bases unmatched. Germline V gene data show CDR1 as LNHDA and CDR2 as SQIVND (reference sequence). This CDR3 spans 15 amino acids. The CDR3 protein is CASSIRWTGINEQFF. In DNA, the CDR3 is TGTGCCAGTAGTATTCGCTGGACAGGGATCAATGAGCAGTTCTTC.

This sequence joins TRBV9 and TRBJ1-1; D ambiguous. V lost 2 bases to trimming and J lost 4 bases, with 15 bases between them. Germline-derived CDR1 and CDR2 are SGDLS and YYNGEE. The CDR3 consists of 15 residues. This CDR3 is CASSVNWVPGTEAFF. CDR3 in DNA: TGTGCCAGCAGCGTTAATTGGGTCCCGGGCACTGAAGCTTTCTTT.

The chain carries TRBV5-1 and TRBJ2-2; D is perhaps TRBD1 or TRBD2 (5 bases each). CDR3 length: 14 residues. The ends were cut back, 4 bases at V and 4 bases at J, with 11 bases in the middle. Germline CDR1 SGHRS, CDR2 YFSETQ. CDR3 region: CASSMGPLTGELFF. The CDR3 DNA reads as TGCGCCAGCAGCATGGGACCGCTCACCGGGGAGCTGTTTTTT.

The V gene is TRBV2, the J gene TRBJ1-4; D not certain. CDR3 length: 13 residues. Trimming pared 2 bases from V and 3 bases from J, leaving 4 bases between. CDR1 is SNHLY, CDR2 FYNNEI, per germline. The DNA for the CDR3 is TGTGCCAGCAGTGAACCATCTAATGAAAAACTGTTTTTT. Its translation is CASSEPSNEKLFF.

The rearrangement joins TRBV10-3 to TRBJ2-3; 7 nucleotides match TRBD2. The ends lost 6 bases at V and 3 bases at J; junction bases unmatched: 6. CDR1 and CDR2 (germline): ENHRY, SYGVKD. CDR3 length: 14 residues. The CDR3 DNA reads as TGTGCCATCAGAGCCGGGGGGAGGACAGATACGCAGTATTTT. This sequence encodes CAIRAGGRTDTQYF.